The clone carrying this TCR beta chain was recorded many times. Its antigen is undetermined. This specimen belongs to a study of T-cell reconstitution after alpha-beta-depleted transplantation in children. Whole-study results and caveats: The authors attributed T-cell counts and diversity one year after transplant mostly to newly produced T cells. The study traced high day-60 TCRbeta diversity in some patients to surviving recipient T cells and thymic progenitors. Expanded graft clones numbering several hundred reportedly gave rise to alpha-beta T cells about two months after transplant.

Unique molecular identifiers were incorporated when the TCRbeta library was constructed. TCRdb independently ran MiXCR on the PCR reads; one entry per CDR3 protein. The sample lists 240,000 or so distinct CDR3 sequences, approximately 8.9% seen once, with roughly 6% in the top ten. The CDR3 extends over 13 amino acids. V trimming: 6 bases; J trimming: 3 bases; junction bases outside the gene matches: 3. From germline, CDR1 is MDHEN and CDR2 SYDVKM. The sequence came from a male patient younger than 18 who had a stem cell transplant for acute lymphoblastic leukemia, so the T cells may come from the graft donor. The sample in question was PBMCs, mostly from graft donor cells, obtained 180 days after TCRalphabeta/CD19-depleted stem cell transplant. The chain recombines TRBV28 with TRBJ2-7; TRBD1 aligns across 9 bases. As DNA, the CDR3 is TGTGCCAGCAGGGGACAGGGCTTCTACGAGCAGTACTTC. Translating gives CASRGQGFYEQYF.